The entry below describes one T cell receptor (beta chain). These data originate in a study of T cell changes during pregnancy in multiple sclerosis. V gave up 1 base and J gave up 8 bases; unmatched junction bases: 5. CDR1 and CDR2 (germline): SGHTA, FQGTGA. The CDR3 has 15 amino acids. Some clones are missing from TCRdb's copy, which holds only in-frame ones; the method was immunoSEQ multiplex PCR. The sample has 78,000 or so clones, around 90% seen once; the top ten hold about 1.5%. This TCR derives from a female donor with multiple sclerosis, enrolled in a pregnancy study. The genes are TRBV7-3 and TRBJ1-2, with 12 nucleotides matching TRBD1. Sequenced material: peripheral blood, taken before pregnancy. The chain's CDR3 is CASSLMAGTGGGYTF. CDR3 DNA sequence: TGTGCCAGCAGCTTAATGGCCGGGACAGGGGGCGGCTACACCTTC.